The next 29 T cell receptor beta chains were all read from a single sample in a study of spatial heterogeneity in lung cancer. Described time point: sample taken at primary tumor resection. MiXCR, applied by TCRdb to the 5' RACE reads, yields one record per CDR3 protein. The sample contains under 13,000 distinct CDR3 sequences, 7.5% to 9% of which appear only once. No antigen has been identified for these receptors. Study conclusions and caveats: It was found that expanded intratumoral alpha and beta TCR counts tracked tumor mutation counts.

Sequenced material: lung tumor tissue, taken at surgery. The receptor set was obtained from a female donor with early-stage non-small cell lung cancer.

This clonotype was detected ten times or more. This chain joins TRBV6-5 and TRBJ1-1, with D possibly matching TRBD1 (5 bases). Between the trimmed V and J ends, which lost 7 bases and 2 bases, there was a span of 20 bases. Germline V gene sequence: CDR1 MNHEY, CDR2 SVGAGI. The length of the CDR3 is 16 residues. The CDR3 nucleotides read TGTGCCAGCAAAGGGAGCTACCCGACAGCTAACACTGAAGCTTTCTTT. It translates to CASKGSYPTANTEAFF.

The chain recombines TRBV7-8 with TRBJ1-4; no firm D call. CDR1 is SGHVS, CDR2 FQNEAQ, per germline. This CDR3 is 14 amino acids long. V was trimmed by 2 bases and J by 3 bases, leaving 7 bases between them. This CDR3 reads CASSLREANEKLFF. The CDR3 DNA reads as TGTGCCAGCAGCTTACGGGAGGCTAATGAAAAACTGTTTTTT.

The gene calls are TRBV3-1 and TRBJ2-5; 8 bases are a match to TRBD1. The germline CDR1 and CDR2 sequences are LGHDT and YNNKEL (reference sequence). CDR3 length: 17 residues. The trim removed 0 bases at V and 4 bases at J, leaving 10 bases unmatched. The CDR3 sequence is CASSQEQGALNRETQYF. Written as DNA, the CDR3 is TGTGCCAGCAGCCAAGAGCAGGGGGCCCTCAATAGAGAGACCCAGTACTTC.

This clonotype has a count of ten or more. In nucleotides, the CDR3 is TGTGCCAGCACCCCAAGCGGGAGCACAGATACGCAGTATTTT. Amino acids: CASTPSGSTDTQYF. This chain links TRBV6-2 or TRBV6-3 with TRBJ2-3, with D tentatively TRBD2 (6 bases). Trimming removed 7 bases at V and 0 bases at J, with 11 bases between. CDR3 length: 14 amino acids. Germline V gene sequence: CDR1 MNHEY, CDR2 SVGEGT.

This clonotype was found many times. The CDR3 spells CASGGTAGANVLTF. The CDR3 bases are TGTGCCAGCGGAGGGACAGCTGGGGCCAACGTCCTGACTTTC. This chain links TRBV2 with TRBJ2-6, with D perhaps matching TRBD1 (7 bases). V lost 8 bases and J 2 bases, leaving 10 bases between the germline ends. There are 14 residues in the CDR3. Germline values: CDR1 SNHLY, CDR2 FYNNEI.

There are many counts of this clonotype. This CDR3 is CASSLRQGTAVEQYF. CDR3 nucleotide sequence: TGTGCCAGCAGCCTGCGACAGGGGACCGCGGTGGAGCAGTACTTC. This chain connects TRBV7-2 to TRBJ2-7, with 8 bases identical to TRBD1. CDR3 length: 15 residues. Germline values: CDR1 SGHTA, CDR2 FQGNSA. Unmatched junction bases numbered 13, after V lost 5 bases and J lost 7 bases. The whole variable domain, filled in from reference TRBV7-2 and TRBJ2-7, reads GAGVSQSPSNKVTEKGKDVELRCDPISGHTALYWYRQSLGQGLEFLIYFQGNSAPDKSGLPSDRFSAERTGGSVSTLTIQRTQQEDSAVYLCASSLRQGTAVEQYFGPGTRLTVT.

This clonotype was seen at least ten times. This chain joins TRBV20-1 and TRBJ2-7, with D perhaps matching TRBD2 (6 bases). From germline, CDR1 is DFQATT and CDR2 SNEGSKA (reference sequence). The CDR3 loop spans 12 amino acids. Trimming shortened V by 3 bases and J by 3 bases, and 9 bases separated the two germline ends. CDR3 coding DNA: TGCAGTGCTAGCACTAGCAACTACGAGCAGTACTTC. Translation gives CSASTSNYEQYF.

The table lists this clonotype with a count of one. The chain's CDR3 is CASSPGGGRNTQYF. Written as DNA, the CDR3 is TGTGCCAGCAGCCCCGGTGGCGGGCGGAATACGCAGTATTTT. The chain has TRBV3-1 and TRBJ2-3, with D tentatively TRBD2 (5 bases). Trimming pared 4 bases from V and 7 bases from J, leaving 15 bases between. Looked up from germline, CDR1 is LGHDT and CDR2 is YNNKEL (reference sequence). The CDR3 extends over 14 amino acids.

This clonotype appeared many times. This rearrangement joins TRBV28 to TRBJ2-6; 8 nucleotides align to TRBD1. Losses at the gene ends were 4 bases for V and 0 bases for J; bases not matched to a gene: 5. This CDR3 comprises 17 residues. Looked up from germline, CDR1 is MDHEN and CDR2 is SYDVKM. The CDR3 DNA reads as TGTGCCAGCAGTTCAGGGACAGGCCTCTCTGGGGCCAACGTCCTGACTTTC. It translates to CASSSGTGLSGANVLTF. Variable domain in full (rest from reference TRBV28 and TRBJ2-6): DVKVTQSSRYLVKRTGEKVFLECVQDMDHENMFWYRQDPGLGLRLIYFSYDVKMKEKGDIPEGYSVSREKKERFSLILESASTNQTSMYLCASSSGTGLSGANVLTFGAGSRLTVL.

In its sample, this clonotype was seen many times. J is TRBJ2-2 and V is TRBV30; 8 nucleotides match TRBD1. With 6 bases clipped from V and 2 bases from J, the junction kept 5 bases outside the gene matches. This CDR3 is 14 amino acids long. Germline V gene lookup returns CDR1 GTSNPN and CDR2 SVGIG (reference sequence). As DNA, the CDR3 is TGTGCCTGTCCCGGGACAGGAAACACCGGGGAGCTGTTTTTT. It codes for CACPGTGNTGELFF.

This clonotype was observed many times. This chain connects TRBV7-2 to TRBJ1-4, with D uncertain. CDR3 length: 14 residues. V dropped 5 bases and J dropped 7 bases, with 14 bases sitting between them. From germline, CDR1 is SGHTA and CDR2 FQGNSA. CDR3 loop: CASSPLGGVEKLFF. CDR3 in DNA: TGTGCCAGCAGCCCGCTGGGTGGGGTTGAAAAACTGTTTTTT.

This clonotype was picked up many times. The rearrangement joins TRBV7-9 to TRBJ1-2; D is undetermined. CDR3 length: 15 amino acids. Germline values: CDR1 SEHNR, CDR2 FQNEAQ (reference sequence). Between the trimmed V and J ends, which lost 1 base and 6 bases, there was a span of 15 bases. CDR3 bases: TGTGCCAGCAGCTTAGTGTCGGTGGGAGCCGATGGCTACACCTTC. As protein: CASSLVSVGADGYTF.

V usage is TRBV5-1 and J usage is TRBJ2-6; possible D gene TRBD2, 6 bases. Germline V gene sequence: CDR1 SGHRS, CDR2 YFSETQ. There are 15 residues in the CDR3. With 0 bases removed from V and 6 bases from J, the gap between germline ends came to 10 bases. This CDR3 reads CASSLEGGVANVLTF. DNA for the CDR3: TGCGCCAGCAGCTTGGAGGGCGGGGTGGCCAACGTCCTGACTTTC.

This clonotype was seen ten or more times. The gene calls are TRBV5-1 and TRBJ2-5; the D gene is possibly TRBD1 (6 bases). V dropped 5 bases and J dropped 2 bases, with 13 bases sitting between them. The CDR3 consists of 14 residues. Germline CDR1 is SGHRS and CDR2 is YFSETQ. CDR3 protein: CASSTTGQQETQYF. DNA of the CDR3: TGCGCCAGCAGTACCACTGGACAGCAAGAGACCCAGTACTTC.

This clonotype was recorded at least ten times. V gene TRBV27 combines with J gene TRBJ1-6, with D possibly TRBD1 on 5 matching bases. V lost 3 bases, J lost 5 bases, and 11 bases lay in between. CDR1 is MNHEY and CDR2 is SMNVEV in the germline V gene (reference sequence). The CDR3 is made up of 15 amino acids. The CDR3 region is CASSFRAGNNSPLHF. The DNA for the CDR3 is TGTGCCAGCAGTTTTCGGGCAGGGAATAATTCACCCCTCCACTTT.

This clonotype was seen many times. The gene calls are TRBV5-1 and TRBJ1-2; D gene uncertain. The ends were cut back, 4 bases at V and 4 bases at J, with 14 bases in the middle. This CDR3 contains 14 residues. Germline V lookup: CDR1 SGHRS, CDR2 YFSETQ. CDR3 DNA: TGCGCCAGCAGCCCCGATGTTGGGCTCTATGGCTACACCTTC. This gives the protein CASSPDVGLYGYTF. Together with reference TRBV5-1 and TRBJ1-2, the CDR3 gives the full variable domain: KAGVTQTPRYLIKTRGQQVTLSCSPISGHRSVSWYQQTPGQGLQFLFEYFSETQRNKGNFPGRFSGRQFSNSRSEMNVSTLELGDSALYLCASSPDVGLYGYTFGSGTRLTVV.

There are many counts of this clonotype. V usage is TRBV27 and J usage is TRBJ2-5, with unresolved D. Trimming took 6 bases from V and 1 from J, leaving 9 bases between them. CDR1 is MNHEY and CDR2 is SMNVEV in the germline V gene (reference sequence). The CDR3 is made up of 13 amino acids. In DNA form, the CDR3 reads TGTGCCAGCAGCACCCTGGCCCAAGAGACCCAGTACTTC. Its protein is CASSTLAQETQYF.

This clonotype came up many times. The J gene is TRBJ2-3, the V gene TRBV5-5; 7 bases are shared with TRBD2. V shed 2 bases, J shed 0 bases, and the junction held 3 bases outside the gene matches. Germline loops: CDR1 SGHKS, CDR2 YYEKEE (reference sequence). The CDR3 is 15 amino acids. Written as DNA, the CDR3 is TGTGCCAGCAGCTTAACTAGCGCAAGCACAGATACGCAGTATTTT. It codes for CASSLTSASTDTQYF.

At least ten counts were recorded for this clonotype. V gene TRBV28 combines with J gene TRBJ2-5, with a tentative D call TRBD2 (5 bases). Germline V gives CDR1 MDHEN, CDR2 SYDVKM. The CDR3 spans 12 residues. The V end lost 5 bases, the J end lost 3 bases, and 7 bases lay between the germline ends. The CDR3 protein is CASSVGEETQYF. For the CDR3, the DNA is TGTGCCAGCAGTGTCGGGGAAGAGACCCAGTACTTC.

About this clonotype itself: This may come from a read error, since a much larger clone is one base off. The V gene is TRBV5-1, the J gene TRBJ1-1; possibly TRBD1 for D (5 bases). The CDR3 covers 14 residues. The germline V gene has CDR1 SGHRS and CDR2 YFSETQ. CDR3 bases: TGCGCCTGCAGCTTCTATCCGGGGGACCACCAAGCTTTCTTT. It specifies CACSFYPGDHQAFF.

This clonotype showed up many times. This rearrangement joins TRBV10-3 to TRBJ2-3, with D possibly being TRBD2 (6 bases). The CDR3 consists of 12 residues. V was shortened by 5 bases and J by 5 bases, with 8 bases between the two germline ends. Germline V lookup: CDR1 ENHRY, CDR2 SYGVKD. In DNA form, the CDR3 reads TGTGCCATCAGTTGGAGGGGAGATACGCAGTATTTT. This codes for CAISWRGDTQYF.

Within the sample, this clonotype is medium-sized. The rearrangement joins TRBV7-6 to TRBJ2-7; TRBD2 matches 11 bases. This CDR3 spans 16 amino acids. The germline V gene encodes CDR1 SGHVS and CDR2 FNYEAQ. Unmatched junction bases numbered 3, after V lost 1 base and J lost 1 base. CDR3 in DNA: TGTGCCAGCAGCTTAGGAGCTAGCGGGGGGTCCTACGAGCAGTACTTC. Translating gives CASSLGASGGSYEQYF.

The V call is TRBV7-7, the J call TRBJ2-1; 11 bases fit TRBD2. The germline CDR1 and CDR2 sequences are SSHAT and FNYEAQ (reference sequence). CDR3 length: 16 residues. Losses at the gene ends were 1 base for V and 4 bases for J; bases not matched to a gene: 3. The CDR3, as DNA: TGTGCCAGCAGCTTAGGTTCTAGCGGGGGGTACAATGAGCAGTTCTTC. Translated: CASSLGSSGGYNEQFF.

This clonotype appeared many times. The gene calls are TRBV20-1 and TRBJ2-6; either TRBD1 or TRBD2 may fit D (5 bases each). The V and J ends lost 5 bases and 0 bases respectively, with 14 bases between them. This CDR3 comprises 16 residues. Germline loops: CDR1 DFQATT, CDR2 SNEGSKA (reference sequence). The CDR3 region is CSAGGRDISGANVLTF. The CDR3 DNA is TGCAGTGCTGGGGGACGTGACATCTCTGGGGCCAACGTCCTGACTTTC.

The sample holds many counts of this clonotype. The chain has TRBV6-1 and TRBJ2-7, with 8 positions matching TRBD2. V lost 6 bases to trimming and J lost 6 bases; unmatched junction nucleotides: 16. This CDR3 comprises 16 residues. Germline loops: CDR1 MNHNS, CDR2 SASEGT. CDR3 bases: TGTGCCAGCAGCCCAAGCCTGGGACTAGGGCCTGCCGAGCAGTACTTC. Its translation: CASSPSLGLGPAEQYF.

The table lists this clonotype with many counts. The chain combines TRBV11-2 with TRBJ2-5; D is uncertain. This CDR3 spans 14 amino acids. The germline gives CDR1 SGHAT, CDR2 FQNNGV. V was cut by 10 bases and J by 4 bases, with 19 bases left in between. For the CDR3, the DNA is TGTGCCACCGACACGTTTGTAAATCCAGAGACCCAGTACTTC. Translation: CATDTFVNPETQYF.

This clonotype has ten or more counts. The gene calls are TRBV11-3 and TRBJ2-2, with 8 nucleotides matching TRBD1. Germline trimming cut 4 bases from V and 4 bases from J; bases unmatched to any gene: 2. The CDR3 runs 14 residues. CDR1 is SGHNT, CDR2 YENEEA, per germline. The DNA of the CDR3 is TGTGCCAGCAGCTCAGGGGGCACCACCGGGGAGCTGTTTTTT. Translated: CASSSGGTTGELFF.

This clonotype was seen repeatedly, ten times or more. V is TRBV7-2 and J is TRBJ1-2, with 7 bases lining up with TRBD1. V lost 4 bases, J lost 1 base, and 9 bases stayed unmatched. Germline CDR1 and CDR2: SGHTA and FQGNSA. The CDR3 runs to 16 residues. CDR3 DNA: TGTGCCAGCAGCTCCCCTCGGACAGGAATTAACTATGGCTACACCTTC. It codes for CASSSPRTGINYGYTF. Filled out from reference TRBV7-2 and TRBJ1-2, the complete variable domain reads GAGVSQSPSNKVTEKGKDVELRCDPISGHTALYWYRQSLGQGLEFLIYFQGNSAPDKSGLPSDRFSAERTGGSVSTLTIQRTQQEDSAVYLCASSSPRTGINYGYTFGSGTRLTVV.

The chain is built from TRBV20-1 and TRBJ2-3; a weak D match, TRBD2 (6 bases). The CDR3 runs to 14 residues. Trimming pared 3 bases from V and 1 base from J, leaving 11 bases between. Germline V lookup: CDR1 DFQATT, CDR2 SNEGSKA (reference sequence). CDR3: CSASFERGTDTQYF. CDR3 DNA sequence: TGCAGTGCTAGTTTCGAGCGGGGCACAGATACGCAGTATTTT.